This TCR beta chain was obtained from a study of blood T cell repertoires in COVID-19. Study background: T cells, B-cell-depleted T cells, or PBMCs supplied cDNA or gDNA.

The V gene end was trimmed by 4 bases and the J gene end by 4 bases; junction bases not matched to a gene: 2. Germline V gives CDR1 SQVTM, CDR2 ANQGSEA. The CDR3 sequence is 12 residues long. As processed by the authors: Reference gene primer amplification yielded estimated nucleated cell counts. Clones were sequenced by immunoSEQ multiplex PCR, and TCRdb holds only the in-frame ones, with some missing. V and J calls and clone size are copied from that table; D and trimming were computed from the DNA. The table includes over 40,000 clones, about 86% detected once. The source is a woman aged 60 to 75 with acute or convalescent COVID-19. The J gene is TRBJ2-7, the V gene TRBV29-1; 9 positions match TRBD1. Sequencing was performed on peripheral blood. For the CDR3, the DNA is TGCAGCGTTGTAGGACAGGGGTACGAGCAGTACTTC. This gives the protein CSVVGQGYEQYF.